A selection of T cell receptor beta chains follows, all from one sample in a study of T-cell memory formation after mild COVID-19. TCRdb passed the 5' RACE reads through MiXCR, listing each CDR3 protein once. Of 300,000 to 400,000 distinct CDR3 sequences in the sample, about 16% were seen once. The sample consisted of PBMCs or a T cell subset sorted from them (not recorded which). The receptor set was obtained from a young man who had mild COVID-19 (a few samples of this study predate the infection). Cell type and time point are not known. Both conserved end residues are part of each CDR3.

TRBV2	CASKTGPSSGNTIYF
TRBV28	CASSSPDRVGTDTQYF
TRBV12-3/TRBV12-4	CASRTGPGESNYGYTF
TRBV30	CAWSDRGYTEAFF
TRBV4-3	CASSQDLPGTSGSKQFF
TRBV5-3	CARSTSRTGTSYNEQFF
TRBV7-6	CASSSSDRGTGELFF
TRBV5-1	CASSLGTADEQFF
TRBV2	CASRDPRITNYGYTF
TRBV6-2/TRBV6-3	CASGRQNSPLHF
TRBV24-1	CATSDPGTGMNEQFF
TRBV4-2	CASSQVQQGEHEKLFF
TRBV21-1	CASKGQHMGGNQPQHF
TRBV7-2	CATSGGGRYNEQFF
TRBV12-3/TRBV12-4	CASSFDRNTEAFF
TRBV3-1	CASSQMRFQVETQYF
TRBV7-8	CASSVPGQTNEKLFF